This entry lists 21 T cell receptor beta chains sequenced from one sample in a study of monozygotic twins with inflammatory bowel disease. Reanalyzing the 5' RACE reads, TCRdb keeps one entry per CDR3 protein, without DNA. The table lists more than 300,000 distinct CDR3 sequences. Sequenced: blood. Receptors were obtained from a human donor with ulcerative colitis or Crohn's disease, or a healthy co-twin of an affected twin (not recorded which).

The J gene is TRBJ2-1, the V gene TRBV19; the D gene TCRdb calls, TRBD1, cannot be checked with no DNA. Germline V gives CDR1 LNHDA, CDR2 SQIVND (reference sequence). This CDR3 spans 14 amino acids. CDR3 in amino acids: CASSVRTGGGEQFF. Looking up the rest from reference TRBV19 and TRBJ2-1 gives the full variable domain: DGGITQSPKYLFRKEGQNVTLSCEQNLNHDAMYWYRQDPGQGLRLIYYSQIVNDFQKGDIAEGYSVSREKKESFPLTVTSAQKNPTAFYLCASSVRTGGGEQFFGPGTRLTVL.

The chain couples TRBV11-3 to TRBJ1-1; TCRdb returns TRBD1, unconfirmable since there is no DNA. The CDR3 covers 13 residues. Germline values: CDR1 SGHNT, CDR2 YENEEA. CDR3 amino acids: CATRNSGDTEAFF.

The chain employs TRBV6-5 and TRBJ2-7. The CDR3 contains 15 residues. Germline-derived CDR1 and CDR2 are MNHEY and SVGAGI. The CDR3 loop is CASSYSIGSSYEQYF.

The rearrangement uses TRBV20-1 and TRBJ2-7; TCRdb returns TRBD1, unconfirmable since there is no DNA. The CDR3 is 14 residues long. Germline CDR1 reads DFQATT; CDR2 reads SNEGSKA (reference sequence). CDR3 sequence: CSARQGASSYEQYF.

The chain links TRBV12-3 or TRBV12-4 to TRBJ1-2; without DNA, the TCRdb call of TRBD1 cannot be checked. CDR3 length: 16 residues. CDR3 in amino acids: CASRVEGASDFYGYTF.

The genes are TRBV5-1 and TRBJ1-6; there is no DNA to check the TCRdb D call of TRBD1. This CDR3 is 14 amino acids long. The germline gives CDR1 SGHRS, CDR2 YFSETQ. The chain's CDR3 is CASSSGQLDSPLHF.

V gene TRBV6-2 or TRBV6-3 combines with J gene TRBJ2-2; TCRdb calls TRBD1, which cannot be checked without DNA. CDR1 is MNHEY and CDR2 is SVGEGT in the germline V gene. This CDR3 contains 16 residues. CDR3: CASSSDRGDNTGELFF.

The chain carries TRBV4-3 and TRBJ2-3; TCRdb designates TRBD1, a call that cannot be tested without DNA. The germline gives CDR1 LGHNA, CDR2 YSLEER. This CDR3 is built from 16 residues. The CDR3 here is CASSQGTGGVTDTQYF.

This chain links TRBV7-8 with TRBJ2-5; TCRdb gives TRBD1 as the D gene, but with no DNA this cannot be confirmed. Germline V gene lookup returns CDR1 SGHVS and CDR2 FQNEAQ. This CDR3 comprises 15 residues. The CDR3 sequence is CASSLRMSGEETQYF.

This chain uses TRBV5-1 with TRBJ2-3. This CDR3 spans 12 amino acids. Germline V gives CDR1 SGHRS, CDR2 YFSETQ. The CDR3: CASSHSPDTQYF.

The chain couples TRBV2 to TRBJ2-2; the TRBD2 assignment by TCRdb is unverifiable without DNA. The CDR3 loop spans 15 amino acids. The germline CDR1 and CDR2 sequences are SNHLY and FYNNEI. The chain's CDR3 is CASRQGLAGPGELFF.

The rearrangement links TRBV20-1 to TRBJ2-5; TCRdb outputs TRBD1, but without DNA this stays unchecked. There are 12 residues in the CDR3. Germline loops: CDR1 DFQATT, CDR2 SNEGSKA (reference sequence). CDR3 region: CSARRGGETQYF.

V gene TRBV6-1 combines with J gene TRBJ2-2; TCRdb's D gene call, TRBD1, goes unchecked for lack of DNA. CDR1 MNHNS and CDR2 SASEGT come from the germline V gene. The CDR3 consists of 14 residues. The CDR3 region is CASRRQSTTGELFF.

This chain connects TRBV27 to TRBJ2-7; TCRdb indicates TRBD1, and absent DNA this call remains unverified. Germline loops: CDR1 MNHEY, CDR2 SMNVEV (reference sequence). The CDR3 has 15 amino acids. The CDR3: CASSLSGVVGYEQYF.

The V call is TRBV6-1, the J call TRBJ1-6; TCRdb names TRBD1, which stays unverified in the absence of DNA. CDR3 length equals 15 residues. Germline CDR1 is MNHNS and CDR2 is SASEGT. CDR3 loop: CASSVTGGGNSPLHF.

The V and J genes are TRBV20-1 and TRBJ2-7; TCRdb designates TRBD1, a call that cannot be tested without DNA. Germline assignment: CDR1 DFQATT and CDR2 SNEGSKA (reference sequence). The CDR3 sequence is 12 residues long. CDR3 protein: CSARGPGQYEYF.

The gene calls are TRBV30 and TRBJ2-7; no DNA is available, so the TRBD1 call from TCRdb remains unchecked. The CDR3 contains 15 residues. Germline assignment: CDR1 GTSNPN and CDR2 SVGIG (reference sequence). The CDR3 loop reads CAWSVGGGSSYEQYF. Based on the CDR3 plus reference TRBV30 and TRBJ2-7, the full variable domain is SQTIHQWPATLVQPVGSPLSLECTVEGTSNPNLYWYRQAAGRGLQLLFYSVGIGQISSEVPQNLSASRPQDRQFILSSKKLLLSDSGFYLCAWSVGGGSSYEQYFGPGTRLTVT.

The J gene is TRBJ2-7, the V gene TRBV7-8; TCRdb's D call, TRBD2, is unchecked because there is no DNA. Germline CDR1 reads SGHVS; CDR2 reads FQNEAQ. This CDR3 is 16 amino acids long. CDR3: CASSFGYKRGGYEQYF.

The CDR3 loop is CASSTDRVSYEQYF. V is TRBV12-3 or TRBV12-4 and J is TRBJ2-7; the D call from TCRdb, TRBD1, cannot be confirmed without DNA. The CDR3 has 14 amino acids.

V usage is TRBV7-9 and J usage is TRBJ2-1; no DNA is available, so the TRBD1 call from TCRdb remains unchecked. The CDR3 contains 16 residues. Germline V CDR1 and CDR2: SEHNR, FQNEAQ (reference sequence). The CDR3 loop is CASSFYGQRGNNEQFF.

The V and J genes are TRBV3-1 and TRBJ2-7; there is no DNA to check the TCRdb D call of TRBD1. Germline CDR1 and CDR2: LGHDT and YNNKEL (reference sequence). The CDR3 runs 17 residues. The CDR3 sequence is CASSQDIGQGARYEQYF.